This T cell receptor beta chain was recovered during a study of T cells in Graves' hyperthyroidism and ophthalmopathy (dated by TCRdb to the late 2010s). About the investigation overall: Peripheral blood samples were taken at the time of initial diagnosis, prior to any treatment. A discovery cohort of approximately 97 patients, roughly 45 with Graves' ophthalmopathy and approximately 57 with stable Graves' hyperthyroidism, was used to find distinguishing TCR V-J signatures. Whether ophthalmopathy could be predicted prospectively was tested in an independent validation cohort made up of fewer than 20 hyperthyroidism patients plus 17 patients who later progressed to ophthalmopathy. For training and testing, the roughly 93 patients in the discovery cohort were randomly divided in a 7:3 ratio. In addition, the study compared T-cell repertoires in thyroid tissue and in blood from roughly six Graves' hyperthyroidism patients. After blood sampling, hyperthyroidism patients were treated with methimazole at a starting dose of 30 mg daily, and ophthalmopathy patients were treated with high-dose intravenous methylprednisolone. The paper describes TCR Vbeta CDR3 sequencing of 135 peripheral blood samples, made up of about 40 ophthalmopathy patients, over 70 hyperthyroidism patients and roughly 17 progressor patients.

Comment on this clonotype: Its specific antigen is unknown. Base qualities are missing; no much larger clone stands one base away.

The CDR3 holds 15 amino acids from the cysteine to the phenylalanine. Only the CDR3 region is kept as DNA, spanning 45 bases read in frame from base 1. At the junction V is shortened by 6 bases and J by 2 bases; bases outside the gene matches: 13. The germline V gene (reference sequence) gives CDR1 as DFQATT and CDR2 as SNEGSKA. The TCR beta CDR3 regions were amplified from RNA transcripts. The TCR CDR3 was subjected to a first round of RT-PCR using the HTBI primer set and the Qiagen OneStep RT-PCR kit. The libraries were constructed in a second round of multiplex PCR and then size-selected and purified. Sequencing of the libraries was done on an Illumina HiSeq2000 using paired-end 100 bp reads. The original pipeline was this. SOAPnuke was used to process the raw data, removing reads that contained adapters or uncalled bases, had a mean Phred below 15, or lacked an exact match to the constant primer or identifier. COPE v1.2.5 was used to merge high-quality paired reads, and clonotypes were defined as unique nucleotide sequences. Clonotypes were aligned to IMGT TRBV, TRBD and TRBJ reference segments using MiTCR v1.1. Only V-J combinations with frequency above 0.0001, covering approximately 99% of repertoires, were analysed. The TCS score was defined as F50 (clonal expansion) divided by E x V (chaos), with BLOSUM62-based TCRdist calculated between CDR3 peptides within each V-J. Welch's t-statistics and random forest reduced 500 to 550 V-J features to 10 to 15, which were used in a naive Bayes classifier (R e1071). Using fastp trimming at Q25 and MiXCR clonotype assembly, TCRdb reanalyzed the public sequencing data and kept in-frame beta chains. One record per CDR3 amino acid sequence lists the most common genes and DNA. None of the V and J calls come from the authors' own analysis; TCRdb made them. The sample table contains around 570,000 distinct CDR3 sequences; only one count was recorded for around 20% of them. 47% of the sample is taken by the ten largest.

Ophthalmopathy patients had moderately to severely active disease, with a Clinical Activity Score of 3 or more, a NOSPECS grade of 4 or more, and a disease duration of less than 3 months. Patients with uncontrolled infections, other autoimmune diseases, pregnancy or lactation were excluded. Diagnoses relied on clinical symptoms, serum thyroxine and TRAb, thyroid ultrasound and orbital computed tomography. PBMCs were separated from 8 to 10 ml of fresh peripheral blood using Ficoll-Paque density gradient centrifugation. Total RNA was extracted using Trizol reagent, and RNA quality was assessed on an Agilent 2100 Bioanalyzer. Results the study describes overall, beyond this receptor: Most expanded thyroid clonotypes (frequency above 0.001) were also found in blood, which suggests that blood repertoires may mirror thyroid immune responses. No statistical method was used to fix the sample size in advance, and group allocation was not hidden from the investigators. In validation, the model predicted progression to ophthalmopathy with over 60% sensitivity and approximately 72% specificity, a median of 6.5 months before onset. A 13 V-J signature model separated ophthalmopathy from stable hyperthyroidism, with around 90% sensitivity and roughly 84% specificity in cross-validation and 80%/75% in testing.

The sequence was obtained from a man aged 35 to 55 with Graves' ophthalmopathy. The source material was blood. The rearranged chain carries TRBV20-1 and TRBJ2-7; TRBD2 aligns with 7 central bases. The DNA sequence is as follows: TGCAGTGCAGTGCATATGGGGAGGGTGGCCTACGAGCAGTACTTC. It is translated as CSAVHMGRVAYEQYF.